The present entry profiles one TCR beta chain with its context. The data derive from a study of blood T cell dynamics during melanoma immunotherapy. The wider study: Metastatic melanoma patients received first-line pembrolizumab or nivolumab plus ipilimumab.

Assay used: immunoSEQ multiplex PCR; TCRdb lists only in-frame clones, some missing. The data contain approximately 4,000 clones, about 96% of them singletons. The CDR3 runs to 15 residues. V lost 1 base and J lost 4; bases outside the gene matches: 4. Germline CDR1 and CDR2: LGHNA and YSLEER. The time point was: pre-treatment baseline. Specimen: effector memory CD8+ T cells from blood, collected from a patient treated with checkpoint blockade. The sequence derives from a human donor with melanoma. This sequence joins TRBV4-3 and TRBJ2-3; 8 positions agree with TRBD2. As DNA, the CDR3 is TGCGCCAGCAGCCAAGGACTAGCGACGCCAGATACGCAGTATTTT. The encoded protein is CASSQGLATPDTQYF.